The T cell receptor (beta chain) under discussion was sequenced for a study of cytomegalovirus exposure and HLA in healthy donors. Points from the study as a whole: When the data were analyzed later, several of the most significant clusters appeared to be linked to common viral pathogens.

Notes on this clone: Its antigen is not identified.

Although they were nominally healthy when sampled, donors likely had unrecorded immune exposures. This PCR relied on a set of 60 Vbeta primers and 13 Jbeta primers. Here immunoSEQ multiplex PCR was the method, and the copy in TCRdb shows in-frame clones only, minus some. The data show over 90,000 clones, less than 85% seen once. This TCR came from a man aged 35-49 years in good health and CMV-seronegative. Sequencing was carried out using PBMCs.

The CDR3 here is CASSLVVGASHGYTF. The CDR3 bases are TGTGCCAGCAGCTTAGTAGTGGGGGCCTCTCATGGCTACACCTTC. This chain connects TRBV11-2 to TRBJ1-2, with D tentatively TRBD1 (6 bases). Trimming shortened V by 1 base and J by 6 bases, and 15 bases separated the two germline ends. The CDR3 is made up of 15 amino acids. Germline V gene lookup returns CDR1 SGHAT and CDR2 FQNNGV.